This T cell receptor beta chain emerged from a study of blood T cells in healthy people across ages. A second about 6 to 11 cycle PCR used barcoded and J-beta primers. Each cDNA molecule was tagged by a template-switch adaptor that had 12 random nucleotides. TCRdb reanalysed the 5' RACE reads using MiXCR and keeps one entry per CDR3 protein. The data show some 1.1 million distinct CDR3 sequences, under 40% seen once. Trimming pared 0 bases from V and 5 bases from J, leaving 10 bases between. This CDR3 is built from 15 residues. Germline V gene sequence: CDR1 ENHRY, CDR2 SYGVKD. For this clonotype: A single base separates this from a much larger clone, so it may be a read error.

Sequences were obtained from blood. J is TRBJ1-4 and V is TRBV10-3; D is possibly TRBD1 (5 bases). This sequence was found in a man aged 18 to 29 in good health. CDR3 loop: CAISESQERNEKLFF. The CDR3 bases are TGTGCCATCAGTGAGTCACAGGAAAGGAATGAAAAACTGTTTTTT.